A single sample is the source of the 16 T cell receptor beta chains below, sequenced in a study of T cells in Graves' hyperthyroidism and ophthalmopathy. The TCR beta CDR3 regions underwent amplification using RNA transcripts as the source. First-round RT-PCR targeting the TCR CDR3 was performed with the HTBI primer set. TCRdb called the multiplex PCR reads again in MiXCR, with one record for every CDR3 protein. The sample has around 280,000 distinct CDR3 sequences, roughly an eighth seen once. The sequencing input was blood. The receptors were sampled from a woman aged 40 to 55 with Graves' hyperthyroidism.

This clonotype has ten or more counts. V gene TRBV12-3 or TRBV12-4 combines with J gene TRBJ2-7; 10 nucleotides line up with TRBD2. The CDR3 runs to 19 residues. The ends lost 1 base at V and 1 base at J; junction bases unmatched: 13. The CDR3 reads CASSLVCGLAALPSYEQYF. The CDR3 DNA is TGTGCCAGCAGTTTAGTGTGCGGACTAGCGGCTCTTCCATCCTACGAGCAGTACTTC.

This clonotype was seen many times. The chain couples TRBV28 to TRBJ2-1; TRBD1 aligns across 8 bases. V lost 4 bases and J lost 4; bases outside the gene matches: 9. The CDR3 covers 16 residues. CDR1 is MDHEN and CDR2 is SYDVKM in the germline V gene. Written as DNA, the CDR3 is TGTGCCAGCAGTTACCTGGGACAGGAGGTTTACAATGAGCAGTTCTTC. Translating gives CASSYLGQEVYNEQFF. The full variable domain, with the rest looked up from reference TRBV28 and TRBJ2-1, is DVKVTQSSRYLVKRTGEKVFLECVQDMDHENMFWYRQDPGLGLRLIYFSYDVKMKEKGDIPEGYSVSREKKERFSLILESASTNQTSMYLCASSYLGQEVYNEQFFGPGTRLTVL.

The rearrangement links TRBV7-9 to TRBJ2-5; 10 bases fit TRBD1. Germline loops: CDR1 SEHNR, CDR2 FQNEAQ (reference sequence). Losses at the gene ends were 6 bases for V and 5 bases for J; bases not matched to a gene: 21. This CDR3 is built from 19 residues. The CDR3 region is CASRRSGRQGARRGETQYF. The CDR3, as DNA: TGTGCCAGCAGAAGAAGTGGTAGACAGGGGGCCCGCCGGGGGGAGACCCAGTACTTC. Looking up the rest from reference TRBV7-9 and TRBJ2-5 gives the full variable domain: DTGVSQNPRHKITKRGQNVTFRCDPISEHNRLYWYRQTLGQGPEFLTYFQNEAQLEKSRLLSDRFSAERPKGSFSTLEIQRTEQGDSAMYLCASRRSGRQGARRGETQYFGPGTRLLVL.

This chain joins TRBV7-9 and TRBJ1-4; D may be TRBD1 (5 bases). The CDR3 covers 16 residues. Germline CDR1 is SEHNR and CDR2 is FQNEAQ (reference sequence). The germline V and J ends were trimmed by 1 base and 6 bases, with 15 bases remaining between them. As DNA, the CDR3 is TGTGCCAGCAGCTTAGTTCTTCCCGGGACTTATGAAAAACTGTTTTTT. Encoded protein: CASSLVLPGTYEKLFF.

This clonotype was seen many times. The chain recombines TRBV13 with TRBJ2-7, with D hard to call. The germline V gene has CDR1 PRHDT and CDR2 FYEKMQ (reference sequence). The length of the CDR3 is 14 residues. V lost 5 bases, J lost 6 bases, and 17 bases lay in between. The CDR3 protein is CASSLGYGDVEQYF. As DNA, the CDR3 is TGTGCCAGCAGCCTGGGGTATGGCGACGTCGAGCAGTACTTC.

This clonotype was detected ten times or more. The V gene is TRBV29-1, the J gene TRBJ1-1; D not resolved. Trimming took 7 bases from V and 1 from J, leaving 16 bases between them. This CDR3 contains 14 residues. The germline V gene has CDR1 SQVTM and CDR2 ANQGSEA. The CDR3 DNA follows: TGCAGCGCCCAGCGGAGCTTAGCGAACACTGAAGCTTTCTTT. Its translation: CSAQRSLANTEAFF.

Of note for this clonotype: Since a much larger clone is just one base distant, this may be a read error. The chain carries TRBV2 and TRBJ2-3; D gene unclear. V gave up 11 bases and J gave up 1 base, with 7 bases separating them. This CDR3 spans 11 amino acids. Germline CDR1 and CDR2: SNHLY and FYNNEI. CDR3 sequence (DNA): TGTGCCGGCATAGGCACAGATACGCAGTATTTT. It encodes CAGIGTDTQYF. The whole variable domain, filled in from reference TRBV2 and TRBJ2-3, reads EPEVTQTPSHQVTQMGQEVILRCVPISNHLYFYWYRQILGQKVEFLVSFYNNEISEKSEIFDDQFSVERPDGSNFTLKIRSTKLEDSAMYFCAGIGTDTQYFGPGTRLTVL.

This clonotype has ten or more counts. This chain uses TRBV12-3 or TRBV12-4 with TRBJ2-7, with a tentative D call TRBD2 (5 bases). Deletions cut 5 bases from V and 8 bases from J, with 22 bases between. This CDR3 comprises 15 residues. The CDR3 DNA reads as TGTGCCAGCAGTCTCCCGTCGAGCGGTTTTCAAAAGCAGTACTTC. Residues: CASSLPSSGFQKQYF.

The sample holds many counts of this clonotype. The CDR3 is CASSLVSRSGDTQYF. The CDR3 DNA reads as TGTGCCAGCAGCTTGGTGTCCAGGTCAGGGGATACGCAGTATTTT. This rearrangement joins TRBV5-4 to TRBJ2-3, with a tentative D call TRBD1 (5 bases). Germline values: CDR1 SGHNT, CDR2 YYREEE (reference sequence). V shed 0 bases and J shed 6 bases, with 14 bases lying between them. This CDR3 contains 15 residues.

This clonotype showed up many times. The rearrangement uses TRBV27 and TRBJ1-2; 7 nucleotides align to TRBD1. Trimming removed 8 bases from V and 4 bases from J; junction bases left unmatched: 7. The CDR3 contains 13 residues. Germline CDR1 MNHEY, CDR2 SMNVEV (reference sequence). The CDR3 loop reads CASGDRLGYGYTF. CDR3 sequence (DNA): TGTGCCAGCGGGGACAGACTTGGCTATGGCTACACCTTC.

The sample holds a few counts of this clonotype. CDR3 protein: CASSLWSPQGYGYTF. The DNA for the CDR3 is TGTGCCAGCAGCTTATGGTCCCCCCAGGGCTATGGCTACACCTTC. The V and J genes are TRBV7-9 and TRBJ1-2; D is possibly TRBD1 (5 bases). In germline, CDR1 is SEHNR, CDR2 FQNEAQ (reference sequence). The CDR3 length is 15 residues. Trimming took 2 bases from V and 4 from J, leaving 14 bases between them.

This clonotype has a count of ten or more. The chain couples TRBV20-1 to TRBJ2-5; the D is unclear. The CDR3 sequence is 11 residues long. Trimming removed 3 bases from V and 0 bases from J, with 2 bases in between. Germline CDR1 DFQATT, CDR2 SNEGSKA (reference sequence). The CDR3 protein is CSARDQETQYF. DNA of the CDR3: TGCAGTGCTAGGGACCAAGAGACCCAGTACTTC.

This clonotype was recorded at least ten times. The chain joins TRBV6-5 to TRBJ1-6, with D possibly matching TRBD1 (5 bases). This CDR3 region has 13 residues. Looked up from germline, CDR1 is MNHEY and CDR2 is SVGAGI. V lost 2 bases and J 9 bases, leaving 8 bases between the germline ends. CDR3: CASSYGRGSPLHF. The DNA for the CDR3 is TGTGCCAGCAGTTACGGGAGGGGTTCACCCCTCCACTTT.

A word on this clonotype: Possible read error: a much larger clone is one base away. The J gene is TRBJ2-1, the V gene TRBV5-1; maybe TRBD2 (7 bases). Germline assignment: CDR1 SGHRS and CDR2 YFSETQ. The CDR3 is made up of 12 amino acids. Trimming shortened V by 0 bases and J by 14 bases, and 12 bases separated the two germline ends. DNA for the CDR3: TGCGCCAGCAGCTTGGAAAGGGGGGGGGAGTTCTTC. Protein sequence: CASSLERGGEFF.

This clonotype was counted a few times. The chain employs TRBV2 and TRBJ2-3; TRBD2 agrees at 11 bases. The V gene end was trimmed by 6 bases and the J gene end by 3 bases; junction bases not matched to a gene: 5. Germline V gene lookup returns CDR1 SNHLY and CDR2 FYNNEI. The CDR3 has 15 residues. The CDR3 DNA reads TGTGCCAGCAGAGGGCTAGCGGGAGGAACAGATACGCAGTATTTT. The encoded protein is CASRGLAGGTDTQYF. The full variable domain, with the rest looked up from reference TRBV2 and TRBJ2-3, is EPEVTQTPSHQVTQMGQEVILRCVPISNHLYFYWYRQILGQKVEFLVSFYNNEISEKSEIFDDQFSVERPDGSNFTLKIRSTKLEDSAMYFCASRGLAGGTDTQYFGPGTRLTVL.

This clonotype was seen a few times. The V gene is TRBV20-1, the J gene TRBJ2-3; TRBD1 matches at 7 bases. Germline trimming cut 2 bases from V and 2 bases from J; bases unmatched to any gene: 7. Germline V gene data show CDR1 as DFQATT and CDR2 as SNEGSKA (reference sequence). The CDR3 totals 15 residues. CDR3: CSARPPGTDTDTQYF. The CDR3 DNA follows: TGCAGTGCTAGACCACCCGGGACAGACACAGATACGCAGTATTTT.